The rows below give T cell receptor beta chains drawn from one sample of a study of T cells after yellow fever vaccination. MiXCR was run by TCRdb on the 5' RACE reads, yielding one entry per CDR3 protein. The sample includes 40,000 to 50,000 distinct CDR3 sequences, roughly 7% of them seen just once. The specimen was CD8+ T cells not binding an NS4B(214-222) dextramer, sorted from PBMCs, collected 45 days after the yellow fever booster vaccination. The receptors were sampled from a young man who received the YFV17D yellow fever vaccine. Both conserved end residues are part of each CDR3. The D gene is left open where the match is weak. Clone size is given for some rows only: seen once, a few or many times, or a class if the clone is expanded.

j_call: TRBJ2-1; clone_size: many; v_call: TRBV20-1; d_call: TRBD2; cdr3_nt: TGCAGTGCTAGAGGTCCGTTGGGACTAGTCTCCTACAATGAGCAGTTCTTC; cdr3_aa: CSARGPLGLVSYNEQFF
j_call: TRBJ2-7; clone_size: many; v_call: TRBV27; d_call: -; cdr3_nt: TGTGCCAGCTTTGCTAGTAGCACCGAGCAGTACTTC; cdr3_aa: CASFASSTEQYF
j_call: TRBJ1-1; clone_size: many; v_call: TRBV4-3; d_call: -; cdr3_nt: TGCGCCAGCAGCCATGGAGCAACGGGGTCTGAAGCTTTCTTT; cdr3_aa: CASSHGATGSEAFF
j_call: TRBJ2-7; clone_size: -; v_call: TRBV10-1; d_call: -; cdr3_nt: TGCGCCAGCAGTTCCGAGGCCCGCCACGAGCAGTACTTC; cdr3_aa: CASSSEARHEQYF
j_call: TRBJ2-7; clone_size: many; v_call: TRBV15; d_call: -; cdr3_nt: TGTGCCACCAGCAGACCGGACAGAACTCCTTACGAGCAGTACTTC; cdr3_aa: CATSRPDRTPYEQYF
j_call: TRBJ1-1; clone_size: few; v_call: TRBV7-9; d_call: TRBD1; cdr3_nt: TGTGCCAGCAGCCCTCGGACAGGGAACACTGAAGCTTTCTTT; cdr3_aa: CASSPRTGNTEAFF
j_call: TRBJ2-1; clone_size: -; v_call: TRBV6-1; d_call: TRBD1; cdr3_nt: TGTGCCAGCAGCTTGACAGGGGTTCTCGACAATGAGCAGTTCTTC; cdr3_aa: CASSLTGVLDNEQFF
j_call: TRBJ2-7; clone_size: many; v_call: TRBV7-2; d_call: TRBD1; cdr3_nt: TGTGCCAGCAGTGATGACAGGGCGTCCTACGAGCAGTACTTC; cdr3_aa: CASSDDRASYEQYF
j_call: TRBJ2-2; clone_size: many; v_call: TRBV29-1; d_call: -; cdr3_nt: TGCAGCGGGCTAGCAGGCACCGGGGAGCTGTTTTTT; cdr3_aa: CSGLAGTGELFF
j_call: TRBJ2-3; clone_size: many; v_call: TRBV7-2; d_call: -; cdr3_nt: TGTGCCAGCAGCTCGCTAGGTGCTACGCAGTATTTT; cdr3_aa: CASSSLGATQYF
j_call: TRBJ1-5; clone_size: -; v_call: TRBV4-1; d_call: TRBD1; cdr3_nt: TGCGCCAGCAGCCTTTGGGACAGTAATCAGCCCCAGCATTTT; cdr3_aa: CASSLWDSNQPQHF
j_call: TRBJ2-1; clone_size: many; v_call: TRBV5-1; d_call: -; cdr3_nt: TGCGCCAGCAAATTTGGTGCTGAGCAGTTCTTC; cdr3_aa: CASKFGAEQFF
j_call: TRBJ2-7; clone_size: -; v_call: TRBV28; d_call: -; cdr3_nt: TGTGCCAGCAGTTTTGGTCCGGACGCCTACGAGCAGTACTTC; cdr3_aa: CASSFGPDAYEQYF
j_call: TRBJ1-6; clone_size: many; v_call: TRBV7-9; d_call: TRBD1; cdr3_nt: TGTGCCAGCCACCCCGGGACAGGGGGTAATTCACCCCTCCACTTT; cdr3_aa: CASHPGTGGNSPLHF
j_call: TRBJ2-2; clone_size: many; v_call: TRBV7-2; d_call: -; cdr3_nt: TGTGCCAGCAGCCCGTTGACCGACTGGGAGCTGTTTTTT; cdr3_aa: CASSPLTDWELFF
j_call: TRBJ2-7; clone_size: many; v_call: TRBV27; d_call: TRBD1; cdr3_nt: TGTGCCAGCAGGGGCGGGACAGGAACCTACGAGCAGTACTTC; cdr3_aa: CASRGGTGTYEQYF
j_call: TRBJ2-7; clone_size: -; v_call: TRBV27; d_call: -; cdr3_nt: TGTGCCAGCAGTTTAGGTAGGGTATCCTACGAGCAGTACTTC; cdr3_aa: CASSLGRVSYEQYF
j_call: TRBJ2-1; clone_size: many; v_call: TRBV4-3; d_call: -; cdr3_nt: TGCGCCAGCAGCCTTCCGGGGCGCAATGAGCAGTTCTTC; cdr3_aa: CASSLPGRNEQFF
j_call: TRBJ2-1; clone_size: few; v_call: TRBV27; d_call: -; cdr3_nt: TGTGCCAGCAGTTTATCGTTAAGGAATGAGCAGTTCTTC; cdr3_aa: CASSLSLRNEQFF
j_call: TRBJ2-1; clone_size: few; v_call: TRBV29-1; d_call: TRBD2; cdr3_nt: TGCAGCGTGGAGACTAGCGGGAGTTACAATGAGCAGTTCTTC; cdr3_aa: CSVETSGSYNEQFF
j_call: TRBJ2-1; clone_size: many; v_call: TRBV6-5; d_call: -; cdr3_nt: TGTGCCAGCAGTTACTCGGCTACACGCAACAATGAGCAGTTCTTC; cdr3_aa: CASSYSATRNNEQFF
j_call: TRBJ2-1; clone_size: many; v_call: TRBV29-1; d_call: TRBD2; cdr3_nt: TGCAGCGTCGGCGGGGGGACTCACAATGAGCAGTTCTTC; cdr3_aa: CSVGGGTHNEQFF